Presented here are 19 T cell receptor beta chains from one specimen sequenced in a study of metastatic and nonmetastatic thyroid tumors. Among the patients, none had received any treatment before thyroid surgery. TCRdb used MiXCR to call clones anew from the PCR reads. The sample consists of some 24,000 clones, around 20% of them appearing once. The sequenced material came from blood. The receptor set was obtained from a male donor with papillary thyroid cancer or a benign thyroid nodule (not recorded which). Some clones in this sample may be carry-over from other donors' samples.

This clone appeared many times. This chain connects TRBV4-1 to TRBJ1-1; no definite D call. The CDR3 totals 12 residues. With 6 bases removed from V and 7 bases from J, the gap between germline ends came to 12 bases. CDR1 is MGHRA and CDR2 is YSYEKL in the germline V gene. The CDR3 DNA reads TGCGCCAGCAGATCGAGGACGTATGAAGCTTTCTTT. It translates to CASRSRTYEAFF.

The chain links TRBV5-1 to TRBJ2-2, with 7 bases lining up with TRBD1. The CDR3 covers 15 residues. Germline V gene sequence: CDR1 SGHRS, CDR2 YFSETQ. Trimming at V came to 0 bases and at J to 4 bases, leaving 3 bases not matched to a gene. CDR3 in amino acids: CASSLVAGGTGELFF. DNA of the CDR3: TGCGCCAGCAGCTTGGTAGCAGGGGGCACCGGGGAGCTGTTTTTT.

The sample holds many counts of this clone. CDR3 in amino acids: CASSQEYGSGANVLTF. As DNA, the CDR3 is TGTGCCAGCAGCCAAGAGTACGGGTCGGGGGCCAACGTCCTGACTTTC. This chain uses TRBV3-1 with TRBJ2-6; D is uncertain. V lost 0 bases, J lost 4 bases, and 10 bases lay in between. The CDR3 contains 16 residues. Germline CDR1 and CDR2: LGHDT and YNNKEL (reference sequence).

This clone has at least ten counts. The V call is TRBV7-2, the J call TRBJ1-5; perhaps TRBD1 as D (5 bases). Trimming left V 0 bases short and J 4 bases short, with 10 bases between. This CDR3 spans 15 amino acids. Germline V gene lookup returns CDR1 SGHTA and CDR2 FQGNSA. Here the CDR3 DNA reads TGTGCCAGCAGCTTAGCATGGTGGGGGAATCAGCCCCAGCATTTT. As protein: CASSLAWWGNQPQHF.

This clone came up a few times. A much larger clone differs from this one at a single base, so this may be a read error. In DNA form, the CDR3 reads TGTGCCGGCAGGGCCGGGGCGAGTAGCACCGGGGAGCTGTTTTTT. This translates into CAGRAGASSTGELFF. This chain connects TRBV9 to TRBJ2-2; D might be TRBD1 or TRBD2, each matching 5 bases. The V gene's germline CDR1 is SGDLS and CDR2 YYNGEE. This CDR3 is 15 amino acids long.

This clone counts as medium-sized. The gene calls are TRBV4-1 and TRBJ2-3; possibly TRBD2 for D (5 bases). The CDR3 is made up of 14 amino acids. The V and J ends lost 3 bases and 2 bases respectively, with 9 bases between them. Germline V CDR1 and CDR2: MGHRA, YSYEKL. DNA of the CDR3: TGCGCCAGCAGCCATAGCGACCACACAGATACGCAGTATTTT. It specifies CASSHSDHTDTQYF.

J is TRBJ1-1 and V is TRBV3-1; TRBD1 agrees at 7 bases. The V and J ends lost 6 bases and 0 bases, in that order; junction bases with no gene match: 4. The CDR3 has 14 residues. Germline loops: CDR1 LGHDT, CDR2 YNNKEL (reference sequence). CDR3 bases: TGTGCCAGCAGAGGGACAGATTTGAACACTGAAGCTTTCTTT. It yields the protein CASRGTDLNTEAFF.

This chain joins TRBV7-6 and TRBJ2-7; 10 bases line up with TRBD2. Germline values: CDR1 SGHVS, CDR2 FNYEAQ. The CDR3 is 15 residues long. J gave up 3 bases and V 9 bases, and 11 bases lay outside the gene matches. CDR3 nucleotide sequence: TGTGCCAGTAACCCCCAGGCTAGCGGGAGCTACGAGCAGTACTTC. It yields the protein CASNPQASGSYEQYF.

This clone has a count of ten or more. The chain has TRBV19 and TRBJ1-2; TRBD1 matches at 9 bases. In germline, CDR1 is LNHDA, CDR2 SQIVND (reference sequence). This CDR3 is 16 amino acids long. With 5 bases clipped from V and 1 base from J, the junction kept 8 bases outside the gene matches. The CDR3 region has the DNA TGTGCCAGTAGTCCCTGGGGGACAGGGAATAACTATGGCTACACCTTC. The encoded protein is CASSPWGTGNNYGYTF.

This clone has ten or more counts. This could be a read error, since a much larger clone is one nucleotide away. The rearrangement joins TRBV6-2 or TRBV6-3 to TRBJ2-2; 8 bases are a match to TRBD1. This CDR3 contains 16 residues. The germline V gene encodes CDR1 MNHEY and CDR2 SVGEGT. The CDR3 DNA is TGTGCCAGCACCGACAGGGGCGCCGTGAACACCGGGGAGCTGCTTTTT. Translated, it gives CASTDRGAVNTGELLF.

The chain links TRBV20-1 to TRBJ2-7; tentatively, D is TRBD1 (5 bases). The V gene's germline CDR1 is DFQATT and CDR2 SNEGSKA (reference sequence). Trimming removed 5 bases from V and 3 bases from J, with 11 bases in between. The CDR3 covers 12 residues. CDR3 bases: TGCAGTGCTCCGGACACCAACTACGAGCAGTACTTC. Amino acid sequence: CSAPDTNYEQYF.

This clone has a count of ten or more. The chain uses TRBV10-1 and TRBJ2-1, with 10 bases fitting TRBD1. The CDR3 sequence is 16 residues long. The ends lost 2 bases at V and 6 bases at J; junction bases unmatched: 7. From germline, CDR1 is WNHNN and CDR2 SYGVQD (reference sequence). The CDR3 DNA is TGCGCCAGCAGTGAGAAGTGGACAGGGGGTTCCAATGAGCAGTTCTTC. This codes for CASSEKWTGGSNEQFF.

This clone was found many times. The chain combines TRBV6-2 or TRBV6-3 with TRBJ2-7; D unclear. This CDR3 region has 12 residues. Trimming cost V 6 bases and J 5 bases, with 11 bases left between them. The germline gives CDR1 MNHEY, CDR2 SVGEGT. CDR3 residues: CASRIPPHEQYF. The CDR3 coding sequence is TGTGCCAGCAGAATACCCCCCCACGAGCAGTACTTC.

This clone showed up just a few times. Germline and junction disagree at one end, which may indicate a read error. This chain joins TRBV19 and TRBJ2-2; D perhaps matches TRBD2 (5 bases). This CDR3 has 14 residues. Per the germline V gene, CDR1 is LNHDA and CDR2 is SQIVND (reference sequence). Here the CDR3 DNA reads TGTGCCAGTAAGGATAGACAAAACACCGGGGAGCTTTTTTTT. This translates into CASKDRQNTGELFF.

This clone has ten or more counts. Just one base apart from a much larger clone, this may be a read error. Here the CDR3 omits its conserved ending phenylalanine or tryptophan, so a read error is the likely source. The chain couples TRBV11-3 to TRBJ2-1; TRBD2 matches 14 bases. Trimming took 5 bases from V and 5 from J; bases not matched to a gene: 8. CDR3 length: 17 residues. In germline, CDR1 is SGHNT, CDR2 YENEEA. CDR3 DNA sequence: TGTGCCAGCAGCCCCGGGACTAGCGGGAGCCCTCACAATGAGCAGTTCCTC. The encoded protein is CASSPGTSGSPHNEQFL.

This clone has ten or more counts. The CDR3 DNA sequence: TGTGCCAGTAGGCCGGGACAGGGAACAGATACGCAGTATTTT. Amino acids: CASRPGQGTDTQYF. This chain uses TRBV19 with TRBJ2-3; 9 nucleotides match TRBD1. This CDR3 region has 14 residues. The J segment lost 3 bases and the V segment lost 6 bases, leaving 4 bases of the junction unmatched. Looked up from germline, CDR1 is LNHDA and CDR2 is SQIVND (reference sequence).

At least ten counts were recorded for this clone. The chain has TRBV27 and TRBJ2-1; D tentatively reads TRBD1 or TRBD2 (5 bases each). Trimming removed 6 bases at V and 0 bases at J, with 9 bases between. CDR1 is MNHEY and CDR2 is SMNVEV in the germline V gene (reference sequence). The CDR3 runs to 14 residues. In DNA, the CDR3 is TGTGCCAGCAGGGGTGGGGGCTCCTACAATGAGCAGTTCTTC. Translating it yields CASRGGGSYNEQFF.

This clone is deemed medium-sized. This chain joins TRBV6-2 or TRBV6-3 and TRBJ2-7, with TRBD1 identical over 7 bases. V trimming: 0 bases; J trimming: 3 bases; junction bases outside the gene matches: 5. The germline V gene has CDR1 MNHEY and CDR2 SVGEGT. This CDR3 comprises 15 residues. The CDR3 coding sequence is TGTGCCAGCAGTTACTCGGGACAGAGTGACTACGAGCAGTACTTC. Protein: CASSYSGQSDYEQYF.

This clone was seen repeatedly, ten times or more. A read error is possible here, since a much larger clone lies one base away. Other nucleotide sequences in the sample specify the same CDR3. CDR3 bases: TGTGCCAGCTCACCAAGGACTAGCGGGAGGGGGGAGACCCAGTACTTC. This translates into CASSPRTSGRGETQYF. This chain uses TRBV18 with TRBJ2-5, with 15 bases lining up with TRBD2. The V gene's germline CDR1 is KGHSH and CDR2 LQKENI. V was pared by 2 bases and J by 5 bases, with 3 bases of the junction left unmatched. The CDR3 totals 16 residues. The full variable domain, with the rest looked up from reference TRBV18 and TRBJ2-5, is NAGVMQNPRHLVRRRGQEARLRCSPMKGHSHVYWYRQLPEEGLKFMVYLQKENIIDESGMPKERFSAEFPKEGPSILRIQQVVRGDSAAYFCASSPRTSGRGETQYFGPGTRLLVL.